One and the same sample provided the 14 T cell receptor beta chains below, sequenced in a study of spatial heterogeneity in lung cancer. Time point here: sample taken at primary tumor resection. Without sorting, whole RNA was sequenced from tumor, nontumor lung or frozen PBMC. TCRdb fed the 5' RACE reads into MiXCR, producing one record per CDR3 protein. Of roughly 17,000 distinct CDR3 sequences in the sample, about a fifth were seen once. The sequencing used PBMCs, collected at surgery. These receptors originate from a female donor with early-stage non-small cell lung cancer.

By share, this clonotype counts as medium-sized (0.01 to 0.1%). This chain links TRBV28 with TRBJ2-2; D is unresolved. The ends were cut back, 1 base at V and 9 bases at J, with 6 bases in the middle. There are 12 residues in the CDR3. Germline CDR1 is MDHEN and CDR2 is SYDVKM. CDR3 protein: CASSLYQRELFF. The DNA for the CDR3 is TGTGCCAGCAGTTTATACCAACGGGAGCTGTTTTTT.

By share of the sample, this clonotype is medium-sized. CDR3 protein: CASSLRYGRDQPQHF. The CDR3 region has the DNA TGTGCCAGCAGCTTAAGGTACGGGAGGGATCAGCCCCAGCATTTT. The chain recombines TRBV7-2 with TRBJ1-5; no clear D. The ends were cut back, 2 bases at V and 5 bases at J, with 13 bases in the middle. The germline gives CDR1 SGHTA, CDR2 FQGNSA. The length of the CDR3 is 15 residues.

This clonotype was recorded at least ten times. V and J are TRBV28 and TRBJ1-5; TRBD1 might be the D (5 bases). The CDR3 totals 13 residues. The V end lost 5 bases, the J end lost 7 bases, and 12 bases lay between the germline ends. Germline V gene data show CDR1 as MDHEN and CDR2 as SYDVKM. In nucleotides, the CDR3 is TGTGCCAGCAGTACGTCAAGGGGCCAGCCCCAGCATTTT. As protein: CASSTSRGQPQHF.

This clonotype was seen only a few times. The rearrangement links TRBV7-9 to TRBJ2-3; D might be TRBD1 (5 bases). The CDR3 runs to 15 residues. The germline V and J ends were trimmed by 1 base and 2 bases, with 10 bases remaining between them. Germline values: CDR1 SEHNR, CDR2 FQNEAQ (reference sequence). CDR3 sequence: CASSLVQGTTDTQYF. The CDR3, as DNA: TGTGCCAGCAGCTTAGTCCAGGGAACCACAGATACGCAGTATTTT. Combining the CDR3 with reference TRBV7-9 and TRBJ2-3 gives the whole variable domain DTGVSQNPRHKITKRGQNVTFRCDPISEHNRLYWYRQTLGQGPEFLTYFQNEAQLEKSRLLSDRFSAERPKGSFSTLEIQRTEQGDSAMYLCASSLVQGTTDTQYFGPGTRLTVL.

This clonotype is medium-sized (0.01 to 0.1%) by share. J is TRBJ1-5 and V is TRBV5-1; TRBD1 agrees at 8 bases. CDR1 SGHRS and CDR2 YFSETQ come from the germline V gene. This CDR3 comprises 16 residues. With V trimmed by 3 bases and J by 0 bases, 5 bases remained unmatched. CDR3: CASSWGTGNSNQPQHF. The DNA for the CDR3 is TGCGCCAGCAGCTGGGGGACAGGCAATAGCAATCAGCCCCAGCATTTT.

There are many counts of this clonotype. The chain employs TRBV6-5 and TRBJ2-3; TRBD2 aligns across 14 bases. J gave up 1 base and V 5 bases, and 14 bases lay outside the gene matches. CDR1 is MNHEY and CDR2 is SVGAGI in the germline V gene. This CDR3 region has 20 residues. CDR3 sequence reads: CASSNQGLAGAPYRTDTQYF. The CDR3 DNA is TGTGCCAGCAGTAACCAGGGACTAGCGGGAGCCCCGTACCGCACAGATACGCAGTATTTT.

The chain is built from TRBV24-1 and TRBJ2-3, with TRBD2 matching 7 bases. The V and J ends lost 7 bases and 4 bases, in that order; junction bases with no gene match: 4. CDR3 length: 13 amino acids. In germline, CDR1 is KGHDR, CDR2 SFDVKD. In nucleotides, the CDR3 is TGTGCCACCAGCGGCGGGAGTGCAGATACGCAGTATTTT. This codes for CATSGGSADTQYF.

V and J are TRBV27 and TRBJ1-5; D unresolved. V was clipped by 5 bases and J by 6 bases, with 11 bases between them. Looked up from germline, CDR1 is MNHEY and CDR2 is SMNVEV (reference sequence). The CDR3 covers 13 residues. The CDR3 nucleotides are TGTGCCAGCAGTCCCGCTCCATTTCAGCCCCAGCATTTT. This codes for CASSPAPFQPQHF.

In its sample, this clonotype was seen many times. This chain links TRBV2 with TRBJ2-1, with D perhaps matching TRBD2 (5 bases). CDR3 length: 15 amino acids. Trimming cost V 6 bases and J 7 bases, with 19 bases left between them. Germline-derived CDR1 and CDR2 are SNHLY and FYNNEI. CDR3 amino acids: CASSRDRAPGNEQFF. In nucleotides, the CDR3 is TGTGCCAGCAGCCGGGATCGGGCCCCCGGGAATGAGCAGTTCTTC.

This clonotype appeared a few times. This chain joins TRBV12-3 or TRBV12-4 and TRBJ1-2, with D uncertain. This CDR3 has 13 residues. The germline V and J ends were trimmed by 5 bases and 5 bases, with 12 bases remaining between them. The CDR3 DNA is TGTGCCAGCAGTCAGGACCAGACTTATGGCTACACCTTC. Protein sequence: CASSQDQTYGYTF.

By proportion, this clonotype is medium-sized (0.01 to 0.1%). This CDR3 reads CASSLAGSVSRAEAFF. CDR3 in DNA: TGTGCCAGCAGCTTAGCGGGATCCGTCAGTCGCGCTGAAGCTTTCTTT. The chain carries TRBV7-9 and TRBJ1-1, with D unclear. The CDR3 has 16 amino acids. Germline V CDR1 and CDR2: SEHNR, FQNEAQ (reference sequence). Deletions cut 0 bases from V and 6 bases from J, with 17 bases between.

This clonotype was seen repeatedly, ten times or more. The chain uses TRBV19 and TRBJ2-5; TRBD1 is a possible D gene (5 bases). Trimming left V 5 bases short and J 4 bases short, with 14 bases between. Germline V gene data show CDR1 as LNHDA and CDR2 as SQIVND (reference sequence). This CDR3 contains 14 residues. The CDR3 bases are TGTGCCAGTAGTCGACAGCCCGGTGGAGAGACCCAGTACTTC. It is translated as CASSRQPGGETQYF.

This clonotype was seen at least ten times. V and J are TRBV3-1 and TRBJ1-5; D is perhaps TRBD1 (6 bases). The V gene's germline CDR1 is LGHDT and CDR2 YNNKEL (reference sequence). V lost 1 base, J lost 7 bases, and 8 bases lay in between. CDR3 size: 13 residues. DNA of the CDR3: TGTGCCAGCAGCCAAGGGGACAAGCAGCCCCAGCATTTT. As protein: CASSQGDKQPQHF.

There are many counts of this clonotype. The V call is TRBV29-1, the J call TRBJ2-1; 9 nucleotides line up with TRBD1. Germline values: CDR1 SQVTM, CDR2 ANQGSEA. J was trimmed by 5 bases and V by 5 bases; bases with no gene match: 7. The CDR3 is 14 residues long. As DNA, the CDR3 is TGCAGCGTTCAAAGACAGGGGGTCCACAATGAGCAGTTCTTC. It codes for CSVQRQGVHNEQFF.